This entry is about one T cell receptor beta chain. These data come from a study of lymphopenia after photon versus proton radiotherapy. Trimming stripped 2 bases from V and 5 bases from J, with 18 bases between. The length of the CDR3 is 16 residues. Germline CDR1 reads SGHTA; CDR2 reads FQGNSA. The data were produced by immunoSEQ multiplex PCR, yet TCRdb's version contains in-frame clones alone and is incomplete. Here the sample spans 35,000 to 40,000 clones, approximately 87% being singletons. The rearrangement links TRBV7-2 to TRBJ1-1; TRBD1 might be the D (6 bases). The clonotype comes from a man aged 45-65 years with gastric cancer. Specimen: peripheral blood, collected from a patient treated with photon-based radiotherapy. The CDR3 DNA reads as TGTGCCAGCAGCTTAATGCCGGCGGGGGCGAGTACTGAAGCTTTCTTT. Its protein product is CASSLMPAGASTEAFF.